A selection of T cell receptor beta chains follows, all from one sample in a study of metastatic and nonmetastatic thyroid tumors. TCRdb re-processed the PCR reads through MiXCR. Among around 45,000 clones listed, under 20% were seen once. Sequencing input: blood. The receptors derive from a female donor with papillary thyroid cancer or a benign thyroid nodule (not recorded which). Some clones in this sample may be carry-over from other donors' samples. Each CDR3 is given with its conserved first and last residue. D genes are given only for firm matches. Size is omitted from some rows. Given values are once, few, many or a class for expanded clones.

TGTGCCAGTAAGACCAAAGGAGAGCAGTACTTC	CASKTKGEQYF	.	TRBV19	TRBJ2-7	.
TGCGCCAGCAGCTTGGCCGGGACAGGAAACACTGAAGCTTTCTTT	CASSLAGTGNTEAFF	many	TRBV5-1	TRBJ1-1	TRBD1
TGCAGCTTCCGGACAAGGAAAAGCATGAACACTGAAGCTTTCTTT	CSFRTRKSMNTEAFF	many	TRBV29-1	TRBJ1-1	.
TGTGCCAGCAGTCATACGGACAGGGGTGGCACTGAAGATTTCTTT	CASSHTDRGGTEDFF	.	TRBV6-1	TRBJ1-1	TRBD1
TGTGCCACCAGCACATACGGGGGAGAGACCCAGTACTTC	CATSTYGGETQYF	.	TRBV15	TRBJ2-5	.
TGTGCCAGCAGTGAAGTTACAGCCTGGGACTCACCCCTCCACTTT	CASSEVTAWDSPLHF	many	TRBV6-1	TRBJ1-6	.
TGTGCCAGCAGCTTGCAGGGGGCGGGAGGAAACACCATATATTTT	CASSLQGAGGNTIYF	.	TRBV5-8	TRBJ1-3	TRBD1
TGTGCCAGCAGTCTCCGACAGGGGCGCTCCTACAATGAGCAGTTCTTC	CASSLRQGRSYNEQFF	many	TRBV12-3/TRBV12-4	TRBJ2-1	TRBD1
TGTGCCAGCAGTGCCGGACAGGTCTACGAGCAGTACTTC	CASSAGQVYEQYF	.	TRBV6-1	TRBJ2-7	TRBD1
TGTGCCTGGCAAGCGGGATGGTCCTACAATGAGCAGTTCTTC	CAWQAGWSYNEQFF	many	TRBV30	TRBJ2-1	TRBD2
TGCAGTGCCTCAGATAACTATGGCTACACCTTC	CSASDNYGYTF	many	TRBV20-1	TRBJ1-2	.
TGCGCCTCTCGGACTAGCGGCTCCTACGAGCAGTACTTC	CASRTSGSYEQYF	many	TRBV5-1	TRBJ2-7	TRBD2
TGTGCCAGCAGTTTAAATAGTGGAGGGGGTTGGTACAATGAGCAGTTCTTC	CASSLNSGGGWYNEQFF	many	TRBV27	TRBJ2-1	.
TGTGCCAGCAGTGCCCCGGGAGTAATACGGGAGACCCAGTACTTC	CASSAPGVIRETQYF	many	TRBV2	TRBJ2-5	.
TGCGCCAGCAGCCCGAGACAGGGTAGCACAGATACGCAGTATTTT	CASSPRQGSTDTQYF	.	TRBV5-1	TRBJ2-3	TRBD1
TGTGCCAGCAGTTTACAGAAAGGGAGTAATCAGCCCCAGAATTTT	CASSLQKGSNQPQNF	few	TRBV28	TRBJ1-5	.
TGTGCCAGCAGTTTTGGGCTAGCGGGACTCTCCTACGAGCAGTACTTC	CASSFGLAGLSYEQYF	once	TRBV28	TRBJ2-7	TRBD2
TGCAGTGCTCAAATACACAGGGCCCCCTACGAGCAGTACTTC	CSAQIHRAPYEQYF	many	TRBV20-1	TRBJ2-7	.
TGCAGTGCTAGAGATAGGCTAGTCAAGGCCCAGTACTTC	CSARDRLVKAQYF	few	TRBV20-1	TRBJ2-5	.
TGTGCCAGCAGTGAGGGACAGGGGCTCGACGAGCAGTACTTC	CASSEGQGLDEQYF	few	TRBV6-1	TRBJ2-7	TRBD1
TGTGCCACCAGTGATCCCGGGACAGGGTACTACAATGAGCAGTTCTTC	CATSDPGTGYYNEQFF	many	TRBV24-1	TRBJ2-1	TRBD1
TGTGCCAGCAGTTTTTCCCGAGCAAGGTTGGCTAGCCTTGGCGAGCAGTACTTC	CASSFSRARLASLGEQYF	few	TRBV12-3/TRBV12-4	TRBJ2-7	.
TGTGCCAGCAGGTTAGGTGGCGGGAGCAATCAGCCCCAGCATTTT	CASRLGGGSNQPQHF	.	TRBV7-9	TRBJ1-5	.
TGTGCCAGCAGTTTAATATCTAATCAGCCCCAGCATTTT	CASSLISNQPQHF	many	TRBV27	TRBJ1-5	.
TGTGCCACCAGTGATGGGTCTGCAGATACGCAGTATTTT	CATSDGSADTQYF	many	TRBV24-1	TRBJ2-3	.
TGTGCCAGCAGCCTTGGCCCCGGGACAGGCCGTATAGAGCAGTACTTC	CASSLGPGTGRIEQYF	.	TRBV5-6	TRBJ2-7	TRBD1
TGTGCCACCAGTGGGGGAAGCATCAACTCCTACAATGAGCAGTTCTTC	CATSGGSINSYNEQFF	few	TRBV24-1	TRBJ2-1	.
TGTGCCAGCAGCTTAGGCGGCGGGAAAGGAGTCGCCCTCCACTTT	CASSLGGGKGVALHF	many	TRBV7-9	TRBJ1-6	.
TGTGCCAGCATACCAGGGGACTATGGCTACACCTTC	CASIPGDYGYTF	.	TRBV5-8	TRBJ1-2	.
TGTGCCAGTAGTTGGACAGGGGGTTCTTATGGCTACACCTTC	CASSWTGGSYGYTF	many	TRBV19	TRBJ1-2	TRBD1
TGCAGCGTTGTTTTGGGGTCGGACTATGGCTACACCTTC	CSVVLGSDYGYTF	many	TRBV29-1	TRBJ1-2	.
.	CSVASGTPIW	many	TRBV29-1	TRBJ2-3	.
TGTGCCAGTAACGGGAGGGCGGGCAATGAGCAGTTCTTC	CASNGRAGNEQFF	.	TRBV19	TRBJ2-1	TRBD2
TGTGCCAGCAGCAGTAGGAGGGGAGACGGTGAAAAACTGTTTTTT	CASSSRRGDGEKLFF	many	TRBV7-2	TRBJ1-4	.
TGCGCCATCAGTGATGAGACTCAGACCGGGGAGCTGATTTTT	CAISDETQTGELIF	.	TRBV10-3	TRBJ2-2	.
TGCGCCAGCAGCTTGTTCCAGAACACTGAAGCTTTCTTT	CASSLFQNTEAFF	.	TRBV5-1	TRBJ1-1	.
TGTGCCAGCAGTCTGTGGGGCGGGAAATACGAGCAGTACTTC	CASSLWGGKYEQYF	medium-sized	TRBV27	TRBJ2-7	.
TGTGCCAGCAGTTTTAGCCAGAACACCGGGGAGCTGTTTTTT	CASSFSQNTGELFF	.	TRBV12-3/TRBV12-4	TRBJ2-2	.
TGTGCCAGCAGTGACGGACGCACAGTAGAGACCCAGTACTTC	CASSDGRTVETQYF	many	TRBV6-1	TRBJ2-5	.
TGTGCCAGCAGGGCCGGGGGGGGCCTTGACCTCCACTTT	CASRAGGGLDLHF	few	TRBV27	TRBJ1-6	.
TGCAGTGCTAGAGCTAGCGGTACTCTCTACGAGCAGTACTTC	CSARASGTLYEQYF	.	TRBV20-1	TRBJ2-7	TRBD2
TGCGCCAGCAGCCAAGATCTTGGGACTGGCTCCTACGAGCAGTACTTC	CASSQDLGTGSYEQYF	many	TRBV4-1	TRBJ2-7	.
TGTGCCAGCATTTACCGTCCGGCGGGAACCTCTGGAAACACCATATATTTT	CASIYRPAGTSGNTIYF	.	TRBV6-6	TRBJ1-3	.
TGTGCCAGCAGTTACCGCCCTGTAGATATGCAGTTCTTC	CASSYRPVDMQFF	few	TRBV6-2/TRBV6-3	TRBJ2-1	.
TGCAGCGGTGTCCGTCACACCGGGGAGCTGTTTTTT	CSGVRHTGELFF	many	TRBV29-1	TRBJ2-2	.
TGTGCCATCAGTGTGGTGGGAGGGTACAATGAGCAGTTCTTC	CAISVVGGYNEQFF	.	TRBV10-3	TRBJ2-1	TRBD2
TGCAGTGCTGGAAAGACAGGGGGCTACGAGCAGTACTTC	CSAGKTGGYEQYF	many	TRBV20-1	TRBJ2-7	TRBD1
TGTGCCAGCAGTTTATTCGACAGGGGCTACGAGCAGTACTTC	CASSLFDRGYEQYF	many	TRBV12-3/TRBV12-4	TRBJ2-7	TRBD1
TGTGCCAGCAGTTACGTCGGACAGAACTACGAGCAGTACTTC	CASSYVGQNYEQYF	many	TRBV6-5	TRBJ2-7	.
TGTGCCAGCACAGACAGCTTAACCTACAATGAGCAGTTCTTC	CASTDSLTYNEQFF	.	TRBV6-1	TRBJ2-1	.
TGCGCCAGCAGCCAAGATCCCGAGGGGCCGAACACTGAAGCTTTCTTT	CASSQDPEGPNTEAFF	many	TRBV4-1	TRBJ1-1	.
TGTGCCAGCAGTGAACCCGTCGGGGGTACCGGGGAGCTGTTTTTT	CASSEPVGGTGELFF	many	TRBV6-1	TRBJ2-2	.